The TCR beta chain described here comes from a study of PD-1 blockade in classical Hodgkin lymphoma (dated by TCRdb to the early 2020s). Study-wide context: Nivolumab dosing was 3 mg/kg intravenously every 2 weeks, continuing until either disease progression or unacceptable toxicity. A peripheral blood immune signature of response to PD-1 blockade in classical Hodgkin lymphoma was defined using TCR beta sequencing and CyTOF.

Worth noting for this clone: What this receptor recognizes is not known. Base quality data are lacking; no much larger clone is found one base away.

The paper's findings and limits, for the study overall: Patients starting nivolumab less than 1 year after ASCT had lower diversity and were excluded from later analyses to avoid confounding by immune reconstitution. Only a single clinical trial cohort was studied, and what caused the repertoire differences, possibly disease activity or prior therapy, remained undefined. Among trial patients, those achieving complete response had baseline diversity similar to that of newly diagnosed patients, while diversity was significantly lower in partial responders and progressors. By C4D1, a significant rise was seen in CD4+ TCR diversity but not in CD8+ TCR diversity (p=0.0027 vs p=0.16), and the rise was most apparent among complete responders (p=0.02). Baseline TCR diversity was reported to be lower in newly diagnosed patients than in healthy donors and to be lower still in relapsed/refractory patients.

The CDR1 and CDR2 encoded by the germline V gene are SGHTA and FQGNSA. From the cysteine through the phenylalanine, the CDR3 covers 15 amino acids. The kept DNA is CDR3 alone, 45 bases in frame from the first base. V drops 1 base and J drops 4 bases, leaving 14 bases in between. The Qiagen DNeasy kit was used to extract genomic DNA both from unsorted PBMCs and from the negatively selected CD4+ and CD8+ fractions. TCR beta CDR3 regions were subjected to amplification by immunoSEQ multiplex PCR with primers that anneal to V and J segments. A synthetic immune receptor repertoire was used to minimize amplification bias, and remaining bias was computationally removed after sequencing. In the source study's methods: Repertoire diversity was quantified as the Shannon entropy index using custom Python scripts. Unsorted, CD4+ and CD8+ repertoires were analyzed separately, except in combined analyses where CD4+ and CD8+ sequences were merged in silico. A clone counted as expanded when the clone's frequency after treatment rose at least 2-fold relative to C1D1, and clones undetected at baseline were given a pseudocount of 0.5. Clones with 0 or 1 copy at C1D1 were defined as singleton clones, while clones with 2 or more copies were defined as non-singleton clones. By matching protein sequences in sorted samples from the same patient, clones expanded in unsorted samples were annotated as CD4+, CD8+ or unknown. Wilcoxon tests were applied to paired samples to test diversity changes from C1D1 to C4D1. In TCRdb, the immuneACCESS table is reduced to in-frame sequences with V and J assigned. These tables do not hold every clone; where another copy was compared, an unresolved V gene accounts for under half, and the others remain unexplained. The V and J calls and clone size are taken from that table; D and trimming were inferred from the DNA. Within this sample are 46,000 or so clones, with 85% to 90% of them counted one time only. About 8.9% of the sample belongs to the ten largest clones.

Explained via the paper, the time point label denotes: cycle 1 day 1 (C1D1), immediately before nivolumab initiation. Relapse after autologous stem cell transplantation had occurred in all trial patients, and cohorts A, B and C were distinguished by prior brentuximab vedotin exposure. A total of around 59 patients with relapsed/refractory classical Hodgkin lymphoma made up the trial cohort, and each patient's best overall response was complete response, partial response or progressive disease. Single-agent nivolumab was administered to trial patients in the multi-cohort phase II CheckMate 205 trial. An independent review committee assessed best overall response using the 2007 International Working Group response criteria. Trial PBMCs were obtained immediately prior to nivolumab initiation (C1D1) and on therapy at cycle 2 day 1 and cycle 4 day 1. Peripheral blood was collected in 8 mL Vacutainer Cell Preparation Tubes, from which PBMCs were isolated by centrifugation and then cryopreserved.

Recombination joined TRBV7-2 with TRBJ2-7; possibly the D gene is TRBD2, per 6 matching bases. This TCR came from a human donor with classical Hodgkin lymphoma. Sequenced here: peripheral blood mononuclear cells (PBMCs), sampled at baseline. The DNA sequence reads TGTGCCAGCAGCTTAGTTGTCGGGAGTACATACGAGCAGTACTTC. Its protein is CASSLVVGSTYEQYF.